These T cell receptor beta chains were read from a single sample in a study of cytomegalovirus exposure and HLA in healthy donors. Profiling relied on immunoSEQ multiplex PCR, and the TCRdb table lists in-frame clones only, not all of them. The table records roughly 98,000 clones, about 81% of them present only once. The sequencing sample was made of PBMCs. The receptors were sampled from a man aged 40-50 years in good health and CMV-seronegative. CDR3s include the opening cysteine and the closing phenylalanine or tryptophan. A D gene is named only where the DNA matches it firmly.

CDR3aa	v_gene	j_gene	d_gene
CASRVGGGGYEQYF	TRBV2	TRBJ2-7	TRBD2
CASSFRVLNQPQHF	TRBV2	TRBJ1-5	.
CASSATGTGFNYGYTF	TRBV6-1	TRBJ1-2	TRBD1
CASSLGSGTGELFF	TRBV7-6	TRBJ2-2	.
CASTAEAYEQYF	TRBV2	TRBJ2-7	.
CASSPRDTYNSPLHF	TRBV2	TRBJ1-6	.
CASSLSRSRGYGYTF	TRBV27	TRBJ1-2	TRBD1
CASSLGGMNTEAFF	TRBV6-1	TRBJ1-1	.
CAISELGLGPSETQYF	TRBV10-3	TRBJ2-5	TRBD2
CASSSRQADYGYTF	TRBV7-2	TRBJ1-2	.
CASSEDRGRVWTEAFF	TRBV5-1	TRBJ1-1	TRBD1
CASSLGFGGEKLFF	TRBV7-8	TRBJ1-4	.
CSSSTGLAGGSSYEQYF	TRBV7-9	TRBJ2-7	TRBD2
CASSPSATGEQFF	TRBV7-9	TRBJ2-1	.
CASSLPPGGLFF	TRBV7-9	TRBJ1-4	.
CASSRGQGNSPLHF	TRBV6-4	TRBJ1-6	TRBD1
CASQGTFGNTIYF	TRBV5-6	TRBJ1-3	.
CASSPGAGLLHEQYF	TRBV5-4	TRBJ2-7	TRBD2
CASSYSRDSSQFSLYF	TRBV6-5	TRBJ1-6	.
CASSLERQTEAFF	TRBV11-2	TRBJ1-1	.
CASSEASGVSSPLHF	TRBV6-1	TRBJ1-6	.
CASSSSGNREKLFF	TRBV9	TRBJ1-4	.
CSVLLKSEQYF	TRBV29-1	.	.
CASSFGLAGAYADGADTQYF	TRBV5-1	TRBJ2-3	TRBD2
CASSNFSRNTEAFF	TRBV21-1	TRBJ1-1	.
CSSSHQDSSLSGANVLTF	TRBV7-9	TRBJ2-6	.
CASSLAAEFEGYGYTF	TRBV5-5	TRBJ1-2	.
CASGQGLGQPQHF	TRBV7-9	TRBJ1-5	TRBD1
CASTLGQAGADTQYF	TRBV2	TRBJ2-3	TRBD1
CASSSRERRGYTF	TRBV5-1	TRBJ1-2	.
CASSLAGYRTIYF	TRBV7-9	TRBJ1-3	.
CASSEGSGGKETQYF	TRBV6-1	TRBJ2-5	TRBD2
CASSGLLNTEAFF	TRBV5-6	TRBJ1-1	.
CASSSPVRAAGTSRYNEQFF	TRBV5-1	TRBJ2-1	TRBD2
CASSPLHIAGSPETFF	TRBV18	TRBJ1-1	.
CASSERDRWAISF	TRBV6-1	TRBJ1-2	TRBD1
CASSRTGETQYF	TRBV18	TRBJ2-5	.
CAIRDSEAYGYTF	TRBV10-3	TRBJ1-2	.
CASSLAVRQAQFF	TRBV7-7	TRBJ2-1	.
CASSRAGLGRTDTQYF	TRBV19	TRBJ2-3	.
CASSTTSRGPQETQYF	TRBV9	TRBJ2-5	TRBD1
CSVEPDRGGSGELFF	TRBV29-1	TRBJ2-2	TRBD1
CASLNQPQHF	TRBV2	TRBJ1-5	.
CASSSTGTGNTIYF	TRBV19	TRBJ1-3	TRBD1
CASSFGQGAQTEAFF	TRBV7-9	TRBJ1-1	TRBD1
CSSSLMAGRLSF	TRBV7-9	TRBJ1-2	.
CASSLWGVEGQYF	TRBV5-4	TRBJ2-5	.
CASSEGGGVSGANVLTF	TRBV5-1	TRBJ2-6	.
CASSVGRSTATYEQYF	TRBV9	TRBJ2-7	.
CAIEPGTGGGYTF	TRBV10-3	TRBJ1-2	TRBD1
CASSPIGNQPQHF	TRBV19	TRBJ1-5	.
CASSPMGQGRETQYF	TRBV7-7	TRBJ2-5	TRBD1
CASSRDRASNEQFF	TRBV11-2	TRBJ2-1	TRBD1
CASSGSGQDYEQYF	TRBV9	TRBJ2-7	TRBD1
CASSERRTGASYEQYF	TRBV6-1	TRBJ2-7	TRBD1
CASSLTGIMDEQFF	TRBV10-1	TRBJ2-1	.
CASSLGPGAGETQYF	TRBV5-1	TRBJ2-5	.
CASSPPDRGWIDTQYF	TRBV18	TRBJ2-3	TRBD1
CASSLARGLYEQYF	TRBV7-8	TRBJ2-7	.
CSVSGTVQETQYF	TRBV29-1	TRBJ2-5	TRBD1